A selection of T cell receptor beta chains follows, all from one sample in a study of blood T cell repertoires in COVID-19. Profiled with immunoSEQ multiplex PCR; TCRdb holds only in-frame clones, not every one. The sample holds some 200,000 clones, 80% seen once. The sample comprised peripheral blood. The receptors derive from a woman in her 70s with acute or convalescent COVID-19. Each CDR3 is given with its conserved first and last residue. D genes are given only for firm matches. The size field is filled for only some rows; it gives once, few, many or a size class.

TRBD2	TRBV24-1	TRBJ2-7	-	CATSDPTSGGYEQYF	TGTGCCACCAGTGATCCAACTAGCGGGGGTTACGAGCAGTACTTC
-	TRBV7-9	TRBJ1-1	-	CASSSRGTNTEAFF	TGTGCCAGCAGCTCCAGGGGAACGAACACTGAAGCTTTCTTT
-	TRBV2	TRBJ2-3	-	CASTSTDTQYF	TGTGCCAGCACGAGTACAGATACGCAGTATTTT
TRBD1	TRBV6-5	TRBJ2-1	-	CASSPQTGTYNGQFF	TGTGCCAGCAGCCCCCAGACAGGGACCTACAATGGGCAGTTCTTC
TRBD2	TRBV27	TRBJ2-1	-	CASSWGSGRVVNEQFF	TGTGCCAGCAGTTGGGGTAGCGGGAGGGTAGTCAATGAGCAGTTCTTC
TRBD2	TRBV2	TRBJ2-7	few	CASRRRPSGSYEQYF	TGTGCCAGCAGGCGACGACCTAGCGGGAGCTACGAGCAGTACTTC
-	TRBV3-1/TRBV3-2	TRBJ2-4	-	CASSQARGGDIQYF	TGTGCCAGCAGCCAAGCAAGAGGCGGGGACATTCAGTACTTC
TRBD2	TRBV12-5	TRBJ2-1	once	CASGLVRREGSYNEQFF	TGTGCTAGTGGTTTGGTACGGCGGGAGGGCTCCTACAATGAGCAGTTCTTC
-	TRBV5-1	TRBJ2-2	-	CASSRGGDTGELFF	TGCGCCAGCAGCCGAGGCGGTGACACCGGGGAGCTGTTTTTT
TRBD1	TRBV6-5	TRBJ2-1	once	CASSRGQGGYNEQFF	TGTGCCAGCAGCCGGGGACAGGGGGGCTACAATGAGCAGTTCTTC
-	TRBV29-1	TRBJ1-1	-	CSVIPTGNTEAFF	TGCAGCGTCATTCCCACAGGGAACACTGAAGCTTTCTTT
-	TRBV7-8	TRBJ2-5	many	CASTPRGTSQETQYF	TGTGCCAGCACCCCCAGGGGCACCAGCCAAGAGACCCAGTACTTC
TRBD2	TRBV28	TRBJ2-1	-	CASSLWPSGSSYNEQFF	TGTGCCAGCAGTTTATGGCCTAGCGGGAGCTCCTACAATGAGCAGTTCTTC
-	TRBV15	TRBJ1-2	-	CATSRGRWAGGGYTF	TGTGCCACCAGCAGAGGTCGGTGGGCAGGAGGTGGCTACACCTTC
-	TRBV2	TRBJ2-7	-	CASRDSSYEQYF	TGTGCCAGCAGAGACAGTTCCTACGAGCAGTACTTC
TRBD2	TRBV2	TRBJ2-5	-	CASKVSGTSQETQYF	TGTGCCAGCAAGGTTAGCGGGACTAGTCAAGAGACCCAGTACTTC
-	TRBV19	TRBJ2-5	-	CASRRQGQETQYF	TGTGCCAGCCGTCGGCAGGGCCAAGAGACCCAGTACTTC
-	TRBV5-4	TRBJ2-7	-	CASSFGYEQYF	TGTGCCAGCAGCTTCGGTTACGAGCAGTACTTC
-	TRBV7-7	TRBJ2-1	-	CASSPSTVGNEQFF	TGTGCCAGCAGCCCATCGACTGTAGGAAATGAGCAGTTCTTC
-	TRBV7-8	TRBJ2-6	-	CASSFRRVWSSGANVLTF	TGTGCCAGCAGCTTCCGCCGGGTCTGGTCCTCCGGGGCCAACGTCCTGACTTTC
-	TRBV7-9	TRBJ1-6	-	CASSLPGSPLHF	TGTGCCAGCAGCCTCCCAGGTTCACCCCTCCACTTT
TRBD1	TRBV2	TRBJ1-1	-	CASRLPGQTNTEAFF	TGTGCCAGCAGATTACCGGGACAGACGAACACTGAAGCTTTCTTT
TRBD1	TRBV28	TRBJ1-4	-	CASSLQTGVSEKLFF	TGTGCCAGCAGTTTACAGACAGGGGTTAGTGAAAAACTGTTTTTT
TRBD2	TRBV29-1	TRBJ2-5	-	CSVERLAEETQYF	TGCAGCGTTGAAAGGCTAGCGGAAGAGACCCAGTACTTC
-	TRBV20-1	TRBJ1-2	-	CSASNREVSYGYTF	TGCAGTGCTAGTAACAGGGAAGTTAGCTATGGCTACACCTTC
-	TRBV27	TRBJ2-1	few	CASSLGRFNNEQFF	TGTGCCAGCAGTTTAGGGCGTTTTAACAATGAGCAGTTCTTC
-	TRBV7-9	TRBJ2-5	-	CASSSVLAGYQETQYF	TGTGCCAGCAGCTCCGTACTAGCCGGGTACCAAGAGACCCAGTACTTC
TRBD2	TRBV18	TRBJ2-1	-	CASSPGLAGYNEQFF	TGTGCCAGCTCACCGGGACTAGCGGGTTACAATGAGCAGTTCTTC
TRBD1	TRBV6-5	TRBJ1-2	few	CASSLIGTGVHGYTF	TGTGCCAGCAGTTTGATCGGGACAGGGGTTCATGGCTACACCTTC
TRBD2	TRBV18	TRBJ2-3	-	CASSRSGREDTQYF	TGTGCCAGCTCACGGAGCGGGAGGGAAGATACGCAGTATTTT
-	TRBV18	TRBJ2-7	-	CASSPPSGSYEQYF	TGTGCCAGCTCACCACCGTCGGGCTCCTACGAGCAGTACTTC
TRBD2	TRBV27	TRBJ2-3	-	CASSPGLAGYTDTQYF	TGTGCCAGCAGTCCGGGACTAGCGGGATACACAGATACGCAGTATTTT
-	TRBV7-9	TRBJ1-2	-	CASSLVGAGVYGYTF	TGTGCCAGCAGCTTAGTTGGTGCGGGTGTCTATGGCTACACCTTC
TRBD1	TRBV28	TRBJ1-1	-	CASSLPLGEQGSMNTEAFF	TGTGCCAGCAGTTTACCCCTCGGAGAACAGGGGAGCATGAACACTGAAGCTTTCTTT
-	TRBV2	TRBJ2-3	-	CATMLGVSTDTQYF	TGTGCCACCATGCTGGGAGTTAGCACAGATACGCAGTATTTT
-	TRBV6-5	TRBJ1-2	-	CASSPARRQPGYTF	TGTGCCAGCAGTCCCGCCCGTCGACAACCTGGCTACACCTTC
-	TRBV5-1	TRBJ1-2	-	CASSAGQSVVGYTF	TGCGCCAGCAGCGCCGGACAGTCAGTCGTTGGCTACACCTTC
-	TRBV7-9	TRBJ2-3	-	CASTPGTQYF	TGTGCCAGCACACCGGGTACGCAGTATTTT
-	TRBV2	TRBJ1-5	-	CASSGIPSGSNQPQHF	TGTGCCAGCAGTGGGATCCCTTCGGGTAGCAATCAGCCCCAGCATTTT
TRBD1	TRBV2	TRBJ1-3	-	CASRGRGLGENTIYF	TGTGCCAGCAGGGGCAGGGGGTTGGGAGAAAACACCATATATTTT
TRBD1	TRBV29-1	TRBJ1-1	-	CSESDRINTEAFF	TGCAGCGAGTCGGACAGGATCAACACTGAAGCTTTCTTT
TRBD1	TRBV9	TRBJ1-1	few	CASSSRTGMNTEAFF	TGTGCCAGCAGCTCCCGGACAGGCATGAACACTGAAGCTTTCTTT
-	TRBV4-1	TRBJ1-5	-	CASSQDWGQRRQPQHF	TGCGCCAGCAGCCAAGATTGGGGGCAGAGGAGGCAGCCCCAGCATTTT
TRBD2	TRBV28	TRBJ2-7	-	CASSWASGSYEQYF	TGTGCCAGCAGTTGGGCTAGCGGGAGCTACGAGCAGTACTTC
TRBD2	TRBV19	TRBJ2-2	-	CASRRLAGVSGELFF	TGTGCCAGTAGGAGACTAGCGGGAGTCTCCGGGGAGCTGTTTTTT
-	TRBV21-1	TRBJ2-7	once	CASSKPDPTDRLGKGVYEQYF	TGTGCCAGCAGCAAACCGGATCCGACGGACCGTTTGGGGAAGGGGGTCTACGAGCAGTACTTC
-	TRBV13	TRBJ2-1	-	CASSFLGLANNEQFF	TGTGCCAGCAGCTTCTTGGGACTGGCTAACAATGAGCAGTTCTTC
-	TRBV11-2	TRBJ2-1	once	CASSLGQNNEQFF	TGTGCCAGCAGCTTGGGGCAGAACAATGAGCAGTTCTTC
-	TRBV29-1	TRBJ1-2	-	CSVEDFLNYGYTF	TGCAGCGTTGAAGATTTCCTGAACTATGGCTACACCTTC
-	TRBV18	TRBJ1-5	few	CASSPWAQDSNQPQHF	TGTGCCAGCTCACCATGGGCCCAAGATAGCAATCAGCCCCAGCATTTT